Sequencing of this TCR beta chain was carried out in a study of T-cell memory formation after mild COVID-19. Study-wide context: In these data, TCR clusters were largely donor specific. General study results and limits: The appearance of some responding clones in pre-infection memory suggested that cross-reactive memory joined.

Concerning this clonotype itself: The antigen is unknown.

TCRdb used MiXCR to reprocess the 5' RACE reads, holding one entry per CDR3 protein. The sample yields roughly 560,000 distinct CDR3 sequences, over 20% seen once. CDR3 length: 18 amino acids. Germline V gives CDR1 SGHRS, CDR2 YFSETQ. V lost 4 bases and J 3 bases, leaving 22 bases between the germline ends. This chain uses TRBV5-1 with TRBJ2-2, with a possible D match to TRBD2 (5 bases). The sequence derives from an adult woman who had mild COVID-19 (a few samples of this study predate the infection). Cell type and time point are not known. The specimen sequenced was PBMCs or a T cell subset sorted from them (not recorded which). The DNA for the CDR3 is TGCGCCAGCAGCGGGTCGAGGGCTCGGTCTCTTGACACCGGGGAGCTGTTTTTT. Translated: CASSGSRARSLDTGELFF.